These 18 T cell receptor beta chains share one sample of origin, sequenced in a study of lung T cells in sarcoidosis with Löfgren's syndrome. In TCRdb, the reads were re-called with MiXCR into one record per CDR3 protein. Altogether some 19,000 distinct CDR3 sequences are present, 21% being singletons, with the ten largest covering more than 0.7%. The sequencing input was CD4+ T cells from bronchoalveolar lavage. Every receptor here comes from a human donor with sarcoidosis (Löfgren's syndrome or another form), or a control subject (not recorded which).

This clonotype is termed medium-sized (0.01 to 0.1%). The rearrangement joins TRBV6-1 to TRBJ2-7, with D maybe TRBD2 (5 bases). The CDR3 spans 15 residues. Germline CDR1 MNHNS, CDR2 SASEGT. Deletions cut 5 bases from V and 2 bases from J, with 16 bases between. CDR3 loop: CASSYRGGVTYEQYF. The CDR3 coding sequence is TGTGCCAGCAGTTATCGGGGTGGGGTAACCTACGAGCAGTACTTC.

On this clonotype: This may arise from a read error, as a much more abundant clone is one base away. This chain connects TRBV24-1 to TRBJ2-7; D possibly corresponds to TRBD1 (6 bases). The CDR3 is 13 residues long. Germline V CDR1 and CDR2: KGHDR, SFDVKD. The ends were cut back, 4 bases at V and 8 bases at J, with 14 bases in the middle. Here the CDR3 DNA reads TGTGCCACCAGTGAGGGGACACTCCACAAGCAGTACTTC. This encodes CATSEGTLHKQYF.

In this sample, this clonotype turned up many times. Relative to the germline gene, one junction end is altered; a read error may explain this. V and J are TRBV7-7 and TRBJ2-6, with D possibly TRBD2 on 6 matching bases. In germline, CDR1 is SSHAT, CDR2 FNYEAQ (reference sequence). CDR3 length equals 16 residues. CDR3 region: CASSLGRGSGANVLTF. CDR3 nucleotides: TGTGCTAGCAGCTTGGGGCGGGGCTCTGGGGCCAACGTCCTGACTTTC.

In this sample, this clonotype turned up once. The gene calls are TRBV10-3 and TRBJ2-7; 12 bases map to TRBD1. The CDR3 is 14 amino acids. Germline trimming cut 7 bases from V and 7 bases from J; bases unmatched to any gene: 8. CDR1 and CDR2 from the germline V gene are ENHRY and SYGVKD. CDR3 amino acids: CAIKSGTGGFEQYF. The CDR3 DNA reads TGTGCCATCAAATCCGGGACAGGGGGCTTTGAGCAGTACTTC.

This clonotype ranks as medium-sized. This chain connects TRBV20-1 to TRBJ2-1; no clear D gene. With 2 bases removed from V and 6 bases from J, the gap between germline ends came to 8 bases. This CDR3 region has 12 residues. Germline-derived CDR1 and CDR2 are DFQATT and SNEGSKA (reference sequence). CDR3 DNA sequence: TGCAGTGCTAGACTCCAGCCCAATGAGCAGTTCTTC. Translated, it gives CSARLQPNEQFF.

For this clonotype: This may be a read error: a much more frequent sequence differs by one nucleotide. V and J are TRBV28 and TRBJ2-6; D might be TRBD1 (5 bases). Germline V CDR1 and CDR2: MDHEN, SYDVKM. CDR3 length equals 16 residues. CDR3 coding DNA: TGTGCCAGCAGTTTACGCGCGATCTCTGGGGCCAACGCCCTGACTTTC. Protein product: CASSLRAISGANALTF.

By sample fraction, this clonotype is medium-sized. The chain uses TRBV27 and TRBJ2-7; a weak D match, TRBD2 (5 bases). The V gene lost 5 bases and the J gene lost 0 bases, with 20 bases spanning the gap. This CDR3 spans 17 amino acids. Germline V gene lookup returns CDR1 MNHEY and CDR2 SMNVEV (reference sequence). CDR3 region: CASSTGLKPPFSYEQYF. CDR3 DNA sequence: TGTGCCAGCAGTACCGGACTGAAACCGCCTTTCTCCTACGAGCAGTACTTC.

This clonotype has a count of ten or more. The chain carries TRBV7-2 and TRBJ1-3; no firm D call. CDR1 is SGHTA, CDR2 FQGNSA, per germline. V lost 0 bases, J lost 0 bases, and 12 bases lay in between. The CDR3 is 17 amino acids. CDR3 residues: CASSLASPRYSGNTIYF. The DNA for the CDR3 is TGTGCCAGCAGCTTAGCGAGCCCCAGATACTCTGGAAACACCATATATTTT.

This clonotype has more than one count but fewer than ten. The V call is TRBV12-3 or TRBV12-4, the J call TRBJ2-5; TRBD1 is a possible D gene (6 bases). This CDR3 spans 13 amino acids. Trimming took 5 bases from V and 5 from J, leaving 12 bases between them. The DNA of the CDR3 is TGTGCCAGCAGTCCCAGGACAGTGGAGACCCAGTACTTC. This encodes CASSPRTVETQYF.

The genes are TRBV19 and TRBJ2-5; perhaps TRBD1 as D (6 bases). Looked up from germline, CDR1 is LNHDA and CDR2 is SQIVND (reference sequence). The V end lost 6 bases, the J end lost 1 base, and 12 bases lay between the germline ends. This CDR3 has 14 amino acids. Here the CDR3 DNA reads TGTGCCAGTAGCAGGGACAAGGCCCAAGAGACCCAGTACTTC. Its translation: CASSRDKAQETQYF.

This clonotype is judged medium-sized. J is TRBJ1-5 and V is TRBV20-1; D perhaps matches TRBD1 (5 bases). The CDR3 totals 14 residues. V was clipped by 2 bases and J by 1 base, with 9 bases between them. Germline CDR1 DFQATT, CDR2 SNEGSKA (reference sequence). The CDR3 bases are TGCAGTGCTAGAATGGGACCCAGCAATCAGCCCCAGCATTTT. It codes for CSARMGPSNQPQHF.

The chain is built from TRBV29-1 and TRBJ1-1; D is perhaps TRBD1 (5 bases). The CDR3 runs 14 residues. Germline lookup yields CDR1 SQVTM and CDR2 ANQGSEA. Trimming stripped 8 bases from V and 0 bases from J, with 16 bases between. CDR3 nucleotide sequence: TGCAGCCCCGTGGGTGGGGCTATGAACACTGAAGCTTTCTTT. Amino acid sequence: CSPVGGAMNTEAFF.

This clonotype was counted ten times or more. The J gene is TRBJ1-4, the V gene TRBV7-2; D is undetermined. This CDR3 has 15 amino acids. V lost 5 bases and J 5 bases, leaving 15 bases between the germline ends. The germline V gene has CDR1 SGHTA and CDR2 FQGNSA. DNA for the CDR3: TGTGCCAGCAGCGAAAGGTCAGGAGGCAATGAAAAACTGTTTTTT. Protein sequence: CASSERSGGNEKLFF.

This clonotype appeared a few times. CDR3: CASGGHGGETQYF. In DNA, the CDR3 is TGTGCCAGCGGGGGGCATGGTGGAGAGACCCAGTACTTC. The chain carries TRBV2 and TRBJ2-5; perhaps D is TRBD1 or TRBD2 (6 bases each). Trimming cost V 8 bases and J 4 bases, with 14 bases left between them. The CDR3 is made up of 13 amino acids. Germline CDR1 is SNHLY and CDR2 is FYNNEI.

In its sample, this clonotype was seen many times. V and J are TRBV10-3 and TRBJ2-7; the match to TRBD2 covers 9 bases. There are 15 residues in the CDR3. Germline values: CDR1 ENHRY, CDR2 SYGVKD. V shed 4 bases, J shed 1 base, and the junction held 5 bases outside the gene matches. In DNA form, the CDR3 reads TGTGCCATCAGTGGTTTCGCGGGGGGGTCCTACGAGCAGTACTTC. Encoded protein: CAISGFAGGSYEQYF.

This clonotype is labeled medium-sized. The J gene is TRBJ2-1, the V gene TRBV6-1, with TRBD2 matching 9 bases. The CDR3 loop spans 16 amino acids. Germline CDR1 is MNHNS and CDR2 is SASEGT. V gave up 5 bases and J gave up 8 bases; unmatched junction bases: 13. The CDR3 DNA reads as TGTGCCAGCAGTCTTAGACTAGCGGCCTTTGGGGATGAGCAGTTCTTC. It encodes CASSLRLAAFGDEQFF.

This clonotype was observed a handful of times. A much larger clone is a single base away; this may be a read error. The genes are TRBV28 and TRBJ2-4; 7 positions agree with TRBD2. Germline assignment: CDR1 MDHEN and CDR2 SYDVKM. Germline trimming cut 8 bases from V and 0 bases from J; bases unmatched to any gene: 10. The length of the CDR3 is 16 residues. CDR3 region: CASAPRGRLAKNIQYF. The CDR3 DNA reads TGTGCCAGCGCCCCCCGCGGGAGATTAGCCAAAAACATTCAGTACTTC.

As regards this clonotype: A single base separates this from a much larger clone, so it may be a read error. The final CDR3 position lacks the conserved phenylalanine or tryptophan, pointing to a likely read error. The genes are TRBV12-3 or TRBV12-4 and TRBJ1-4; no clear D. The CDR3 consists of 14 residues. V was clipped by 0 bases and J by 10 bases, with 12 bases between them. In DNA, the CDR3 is TGTGCCAGCAGTTTAGCGGGGATGATGGGAAAACTGTTTTAT. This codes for CASSLAGMMGKLFY.